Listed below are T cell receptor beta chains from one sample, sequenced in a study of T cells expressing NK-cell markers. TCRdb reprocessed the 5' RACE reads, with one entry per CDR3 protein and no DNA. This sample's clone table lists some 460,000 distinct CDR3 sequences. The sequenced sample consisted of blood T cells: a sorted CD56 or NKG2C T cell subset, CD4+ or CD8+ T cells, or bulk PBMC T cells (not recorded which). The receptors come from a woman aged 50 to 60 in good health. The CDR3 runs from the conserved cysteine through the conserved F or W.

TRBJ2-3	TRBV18	CASSPAREGRDTQYF
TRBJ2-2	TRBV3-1	CASSHQGSYWELFF
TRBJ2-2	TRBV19	CASSKGLAGAGELFF
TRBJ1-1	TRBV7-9	CASSRQGPAFF
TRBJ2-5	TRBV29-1	CSVETLAPLKTQYF
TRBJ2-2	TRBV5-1	CASSLEGQAAGELFF
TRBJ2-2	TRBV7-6	CASSFFVRDSLGGELFF
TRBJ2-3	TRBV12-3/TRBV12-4	CASTPGRVTSTDTQYF
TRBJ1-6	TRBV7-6	CASSLDSGGASPLHF
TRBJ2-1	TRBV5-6	CASSRSTGRGFF
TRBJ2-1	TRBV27	CASSPPADNYNEQFF
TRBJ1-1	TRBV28	CASSLRSRDAEAFF
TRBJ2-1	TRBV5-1	CASRSGTSRNYEQFF
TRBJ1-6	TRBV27	CASSPSRGRNSPLHF
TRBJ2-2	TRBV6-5	CASRWAGSNTGELFF
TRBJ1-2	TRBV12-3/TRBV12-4	CASSLHRANYGYTF
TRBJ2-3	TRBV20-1	CSASGLLAADTQYF
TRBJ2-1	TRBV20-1	CSARRASGLEQFF
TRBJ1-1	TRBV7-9	CASSPGTGMNTEAFF
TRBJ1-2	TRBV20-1	CSARVPRDHYGYTF
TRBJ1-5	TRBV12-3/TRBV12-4	CASSLGGQFGNQPQHF
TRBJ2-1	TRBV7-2	CASSADLRGLGPNEQFF
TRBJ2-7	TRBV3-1	CASSDRALAYEQYF
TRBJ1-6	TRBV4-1	CASSQEIGVGSPLHF
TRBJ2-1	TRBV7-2	CASTFDLSYNEQFF
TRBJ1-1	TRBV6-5	CASSYQGWGILMNTEAFF
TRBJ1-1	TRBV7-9	CASTFPGGGKTEAFF
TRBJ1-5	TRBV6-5	CASSPGQVLANQPQHF
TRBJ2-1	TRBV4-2	CASSLGQGTEQFF
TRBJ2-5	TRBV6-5	CASSIKLGETQYF
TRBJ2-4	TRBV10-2	CASSERGAAKNIQYF
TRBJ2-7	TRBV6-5	CASSQPRQGPYEQYF
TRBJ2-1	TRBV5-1	CASSPRAGLDNEQFF
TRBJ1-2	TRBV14	CASSQTGGADYGYTF
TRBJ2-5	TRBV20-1	CSATHFPAETQYF
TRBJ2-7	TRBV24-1	CATSTGTSDEQYF
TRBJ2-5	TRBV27	CASSTRTRGRGETQYF
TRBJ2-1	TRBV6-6	CASSYRTYYNEQFF
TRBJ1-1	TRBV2	CASRIGTASAFF
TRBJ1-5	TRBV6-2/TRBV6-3	CASSLRQGANQPQHF
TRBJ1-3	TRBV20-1	CSATPSSGNTIYF
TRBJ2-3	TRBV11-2	CASSSLRQPDTQYF